The 25 T cell receptor beta chains given below trace back to one sample, sequenced in a study of T cell changes during pregnancy in multiple sclerosis. Profiling relied on immunoSEQ multiplex PCR, and the TCRdb table lists in-frame clones only, not all of them. Of 68,000 or so clones listed, about 91% are singletons. The specimen was peripheral blood, collected in the second trimester of pregnancy. The receptors stem from a female donor in good health, enrolled as a control in a pregnancy study.

The chain is built from TRBV18 and TRBJ2-7; the D gene is possibly TRBD2 (6 bases). Germline V gene lookup returns CDR1 KGHSH and CDR2 LQKENI. Trimming removed 6 bases at V and 0 bases at J, with 12 bases between. The CDR3 is 14 amino acids. This CDR3 is CASSRGTDSYEQYF. CDR3 nucleotides: TGTGCCAGCTCCCGCGGGACGGACTCCTACGAGCAGTACTTC.

This chain links TRBV13 with TRBJ2-3; D might be TRBD2 (6 bases). The V end lost 3 bases, the J end lost 4 bases, and 17 bases lay between the germline ends. This CDR3 has 16 amino acids. Per the germline V gene, CDR1 is PRHDT and CDR2 is FYEKMQ (reference sequence). The CDR3 loop reads CASSLGTGLTPDTQYF. The CDR3 coding sequence is TGTGCCAGCAGCTTGGGGACGGGACTGACTCCAGATACGCAGTATTTT.

This sequence joins TRBV27 and TRBJ2-7, with 8 bases that match TRBD1. CDR3 length: 16 residues. The germline V gene has CDR1 MNHEY and CDR2 SMNVEV (reference sequence). V dropped 0 bases and J dropped 1; count of bases not matched to a gene: 5. CDR3 sequence (DNA): TGTGCCAGCAGTTTATCGAGGGGGACAGGATCCTACGAGCAGTACTTC. Translating it yields CASSLSRGTGSYEQYF.

Remarks on this clone: One junction end disagrees with the germline gene, perhaps due to a read error. The chain combines TRBV28 with TRBJ2-5, with D tentatively TRBD2 (7 bases). There are 15 residues in the CDR3. The germline V gene encodes CDR1 MDHEN and CDR2 SYDVKM. CDR3 region: CASSLFRGAPGANHF. The CDR3 nucleotides are TGTGCCAGCAGTTTATTTCGGGGGGCGCCGGGGGCTAACCACTTC.

The chain links TRBV5-1 to TRBJ2-2; TRBD1 matches 9 bases. V shed 4 bases and J 4 bases; nucleotides not matched to a gene: 8. Germline V lookup: CDR1 SGHRS, CDR2 YFSETQ. CDR3 length: 16 amino acids. CDR3 residues: CASSDSGTGSTGELFF. The CDR3 nucleotides are TGCGCCAGCAGCGATTCCGGGACAGGGAGCACCGGGGAGCTGTTTTTT.

This chain joins TRBV11-2 and TRBJ1-1; possibly TRBD1 for D (5 bases). Trimming took 1 base from V and 0 from J, leaving 9 bases between them. This CDR3 comprises 15 residues. Germline V gene lookup returns CDR1 SGHAT and CDR2 FQNNGV. CDR3 protein: CASSLVGHVNTEAFF. The CDR3 region has the DNA TGTGCCAGCAGCTTAGTTGGACATGTGAACACTGAAGCTTTCTTT.

V gene TRBV9 combines with J gene TRBJ1-2; D is unclear. Germline-derived CDR1 and CDR2 are SGDLS and YYNGEE. The ends were cut back, 0 bases at V and 8 bases at J, with 14 bases in the middle. CDR3 length: 14 residues. CDR3 coding DNA: TGTGCCAGCAGCGTAGATTCGGGGTTGTACGGCTACACCTTC. Encoded protein: CASSVDSGLYGYTF.

This clone was picked up one time. This rearrangement joins TRBV7-3 to TRBJ1-1; 12 bases agree with TRBD1. The CDR3 loop spans 14 amino acids. The ends lost 5 bases at V and 5 bases at J; junction bases unmatched: 3. CDR1 is SGHTA, CDR2 FQGTGA, per germline. Written as DNA, the CDR3 is TGTGCCAGCAGCCTGGGACAGGGGGCTACTGAAGCTTTCTTT. Translating it yields CASSLGQGATEAFF.

The gene calls are TRBV19 and TRBJ1-2, with D tentatively TRBD1 (6 bases). CDR1 and CDR2 (germline): LNHDA, SQIVND (reference sequence). The ends were cut back, 5 bases at V and 4 bases at J, with 17 bases in the middle. The CDR3 extends over 15 amino acids. CDR3 region: CASSPRVARGYGYTF. The CDR3 DNA follows: TGTGCCAGTAGTCCAAGGGTCGCCAGGGGCTATGGCTACACCTTC.

V usage is TRBV15 and J usage is TRBJ2-6; D not certain. V was pared by 2 bases and J by 1 base, with 9 bases between. This CDR3 spans 16 amino acids. Germline V gene sequence: CDR1 LNHNV, CDR2 YYDKDF (reference sequence). CDR3 amino acids: CATSRTPVSGANVLTF. In DNA, the CDR3 is TGTGCCACCAGCAGAACGCCGGTGTCTGGGGCCAACGTCCTGACTTTC.

This clone was counted only a few times. V gene TRBV19 combines with J gene TRBJ2-7; a possible D gene is TRBD2 (6 bases). The CDR3 covers 14 residues. V lost 9 bases, J lost 1 base, and 16 bases lay in between. Germline lookup yields CDR1 LNHDA and CDR2 SQIVND (reference sequence). The CDR3 sequence is CASSPGGWSYEQYF. CDR3 sequence (DNA): TGTGCCAGCTCTCCCGGGGGATGGTCCTACGAGCAGTACTTC.

The CDR3 DNA reads TGTGCCACCAGCAGAGGGGGGGCAGGGGGGTCCTACGAGCAGTACTTC. Amino acids: CATSRGGAGGSYEQYF. This chain joins TRBV15 and TRBJ2-7, with D perhaps matching TRBD1 (7 bases). This CDR3 comprises 16 residues. V lost 1 base to trimming and J lost 1 base, with 14 bases between them. The germline V gene encodes CDR1 LNHNV and CDR2 YYDKDF (reference sequence).

The rearrangement links TRBV7-8 to TRBJ2-3; 10 bases are shared with TRBD2. Germline CDR1 is SGHVS and CDR2 is FQNEAQ. Trimming took 3 bases from V and 6 from J; bases not matched to a gene: 6. This CDR3 has 15 residues. CDR3 nucleotides: TGTGCCAGCAGCTTGGGAGCGGGAGGGCGCGATACGCAGTATTTT. It translates to CASSLGAGGRDTQYF.

V usage is TRBV4-3 and J usage is TRBJ2-1; 10 bases map to TRBD2. Germline CDR1 reads LGHNA; CDR2 reads YSLEER. CDR3 length equals 17 residues. With V trimmed by 0 bases and J by 5 bases, 7 bases remained unmatched. This chain's CDR3 is CASSQDRTSGGHNEQFF. In DNA, the CDR3 is TGCGCCAGCAGCCAAGACAGGACTAGCGGAGGACACAATGAGCAGTTCTTC.

The gene calls are TRBV27 and TRBJ2-5; TRBD2 agrees at 7 bases. The V gene end was trimmed by 2 bases and the J gene end by 0 bases; junction bases not matched to a gene: 6. Germline CDR1 and CDR2: MNHEY and SMNVEV (reference sequence). This CDR3 is built from 16 residues. Written as DNA, the CDR3 is TGTGCCAGCAGTTTAACAGCGGGGACCTACCAAGAGACCCAGTACTTC. Protein: CASSLTAGTYQETQYF.

The rearrangement links TRBV7-8 to TRBJ1-6, with D uncertain. Trimming cost V 4 bases and J 6 bases, with 22 bases left between them. The CDR3 length is 18 residues. Germline CDR1 reads SGHVS; CDR2 reads FQNEAQ. In nucleotides, the CDR3 is TGTGCCAGCAGCTCCAGTCATGTATCGGGTCAGCTTAATTCACCCCTCCACTTT. Translating it yields CASSSSHVSGQLNSPLHF.

This chain links TRBV6-1 with TRBJ2-7; 7 bases align to TRBD1. Germline V gene data show CDR1 as MNHNS and CDR2 as SASEGT. Trimming took 4 bases from V and 6 from J; bases not matched to a gene: 6. This CDR3 comprises 13 residues. The CDR3 loop reads CASSGTGFPEQYF. The CDR3, as DNA: TGTGCCAGCAGTGGGACAGGTTTCCCCGAGCAGTACTTC.

The chain carries TRBV5-6 and TRBJ2-5, with 12 bases matching TRBD2. V shed 1 base, J shed 6 bases, and the junction held 7 bases outside the gene matches. Per the germline V gene, CDR1 is SGHDT and CDR2 is YYEEEE. This CDR3 is built from 16 residues. CDR3 residues: CASSLISSGGAKTQYF. The CDR3 DNA sequence: TGTGCCAGCAGCTTGATTTCTAGCGGGGGGGCAAAGACCCAGTACTTC.

The gene calls are TRBV27 and TRBJ2-7; tentatively, D is TRBD2 (5 bases). Trimming took 5 bases from V and 1 from J, leaving 9 bases between them. Germline CDR1 MNHEY, CDR2 SMNVEV (reference sequence). CDR3 length equals 13 residues. The CDR3 sequence is CASSKAASYEQYF. CDR3 nucleotides: TGTGCCAGCAGTAAAGCGGCTTCCTACGAGCAGTACTTC.

Regarding this clone: Other DNA sequences in the sample encode the same CDR3. This chain joins TRBV6-4 and TRBJ2-6; no clear D. The CDR3 runs to 15 residues. V lost 0 bases to trimming and J lost 0 bases, with 3 bases between them. CDR1 MRHNA and CDR2 SNTAGT come from the germline V gene. CDR3 loop: CASSDSSSGANVLTF. The CDR3 DNA is TGTGCCAGCAGTGACTCTAGCTCTGGGGCCAACGTCCTGACTTTC.

In its sample, this clone was seen once. The rearrangement links TRBV28 to TRBJ1-1, with D unclear. The CDR3 is made up of 12 amino acids. Germline CDR1 reads MDHEN; CDR2 reads SYDVKM. Trimming cost V 6 bases and J 11 bases, with 16 bases left between them. The CDR3 bases are TGTGCCAGCAGCTTCGGAGGTTTTAGGGCTTTCTTT. Protein: CASSFGGFRAFF.

This rearrangement joins TRBV5-1 to TRBJ2-3; no clear D. The length of the CDR3 is 15 residues. V was pared by 0 bases and J by 2 bases, with 10 bases between. The germline V gene has CDR1 SGHRS and CDR2 YFSETQ. Written as DNA, the CDR3 is TGCGCCAGCAGCTTGGAGCAACTGTTCACAGATACGCAGTATTTT. This gives the protein CASSLEQLFTDTQYF.

The chain links TRBV4-2 to TRBJ2-1; 12 bases match TRBD2. Looked up from germline, CDR1 is LGHNA and CDR2 is YNFKEQ. V dropped 3 bases and J dropped 7; count of bases not matched to a gene: 7. The CDR3 sequence is 16 residues long. The CDR3 nucleotides are TGTGCCAGCAGCCAGATGGGGCTAGCGGGAGGGAATGAGCAGTTCTTC. The encoded protein is CASSQMGLAGGNEQFF.

This clone occurred once. The chain has TRBV5-1 and TRBJ2-6, with a possible D match to TRBD2 (5 bases). CDR3 length: 17 amino acids. CDR1 SGHRS and CDR2 YFSETQ come from the germline V gene. V lost 0 bases and J 0 bases, leaving 10 bases between the germline ends. The CDR3 bases are TGCGCCAGCAGCTTGGTAGCGTTTGTCTCTGGGGCCAACGTCCTGACTTTC. The encoded protein is CASSLVAFVSGANVLTF.

The gene calls are TRBV7-8 and TRBJ1-1; 8 positions agree with TRBD1. The germline gives CDR1 SGHVS, CDR2 FQNEAQ. V was pared by 0 bases and J by 1 base, with 4 bases of the junction left unmatched. The CDR3 sequence is 16 residues long. CDR3 in DNA: TGTGCCAGCAGCTTAGCAACCGGGACAGGGAACACTGAAGCTTTCTTT. The encoded protein is CASSLATGTGNTEAFF.